What follows are 5 T cell receptor beta chains derived from one specimen sequenced in a study of cytomegalovirus exposure and HLA in healthy donors. 13 Jbeta primers and 60 Vbeta primers were used for the PCR. Libraries were prepared by immunoSEQ multiplex PCR; TCRdb keeps only in-frame clonotypes and omits some of them. The table includes roughly 63,000 clones, more than 70% detected once. Source material: PBMCs. All receptors come from a woman in her thirties or forties in good health and CMV-seropositive.

V is TRBV7-2 and J is TRBJ2-1; 8 nucleotides line up with TRBD2. Germline CDR1 reads SGHTA; CDR2 reads FQGNSA. This CDR3 spans 16 amino acids. The V and J ends lost 5 bases and 3 bases, in that order; junction bases with no gene match: 9. The DNA for the CDR3 is TGTGCCAGCAGCCCATTCCGGGGGGGCGTCTACAATGAGCAGTTCTTC. Residues: CASSPFRGGVYNEQFF. The whole variable domain, filled in from reference TRBV7-2 and TRBJ2-1, reads GAGVSQSPSNKVTEKGKDVELRCDPISGHTALYWYRQSLGQGLEFLIYFQGNSAPDKSGLPSDRFSAERTGGSVSTLTIQRTQQEDSAVYLCASSPFRGGVYNEQFFGPGTRLTVL.

The CDR3 protein is CASSQDPTPDTQYF. The CDR3 DNA follows: TGCGCCAGCAGCCAAGATCCTACCCCGGATACGCAGTATTTT. The chain employs TRBV4-3 and TRBJ2-3; no reliable D call. CDR3 length: 14 amino acids. Trimming cost V 0 bases and J 6 bases, with 10 bases left between them. Germline V CDR1 and CDR2: LGHNA, YSLEER.

Note on this clone: At one boundary the junction diverges from the germline segment, which might be a read error. The sample holds other DNA sequences that translate to the same CDR3. This chain joins TRBV4-1 and TRBJ1-5; TRBD1 agrees at 8 bases. This CDR3 region has 16 residues. Germline V gene sequence: CDR1 MGHRA, CDR2 YSYEKL. The CDR3 bases are TGCGCCAGCAGCCAAGGACAGGGGATTAGCAATCAGCCCCAGCACTTT. Translation: CASSQGQGISNQPQHF.

Only a few counts were recorded for this clone. At one of its ends the junction is not consistent with the germline gene, which may arise from a read error. The rearrangement links TRBV7-9 to TRBJ1-5; D unresolved. The CDR3 sequence is 16 residues long. Germline loops: CDR1 SEHNR, CDR2 FQNEAQ (reference sequence). The CDR3 sequence: CSSSLGSGAPNQPQHF. The CDR3 DNA is TGTTCCAGCAGCTTAGGATCTGGAGCTCCCAATCAGCCCCAGCATTTT.

J is TRBJ1-6 and V is TRBV6-1, with 8 bases fitting TRBD1. Germline trimming cut 6 bases from V and 7 bases from J; bases unmatched to any gene: 8. Germline V lookup: CDR1 MNHNS, CDR2 SASEGT. CDR3 size: 15 residues. The CDR3 coding sequence is TGTGCCAGCAGCCCCCAGCCAGGGGGCAATTCACCCCTCCACTTT. Its translation: CASSPQPGGNSPLHF.